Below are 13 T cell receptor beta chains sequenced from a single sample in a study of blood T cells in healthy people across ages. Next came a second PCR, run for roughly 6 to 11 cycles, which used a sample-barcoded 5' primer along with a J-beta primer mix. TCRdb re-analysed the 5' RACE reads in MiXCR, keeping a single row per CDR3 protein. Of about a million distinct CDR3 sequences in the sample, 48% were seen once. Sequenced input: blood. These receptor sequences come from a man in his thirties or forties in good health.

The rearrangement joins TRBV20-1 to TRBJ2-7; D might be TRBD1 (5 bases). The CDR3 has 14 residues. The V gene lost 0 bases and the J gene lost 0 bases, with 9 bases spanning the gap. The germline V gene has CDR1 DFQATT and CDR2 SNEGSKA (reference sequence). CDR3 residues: CSAREPDSSYEQYF. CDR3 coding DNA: TGCAGTGCTAGAGAGCCAGACAGCTCCTACGAGCAGTACTTC.

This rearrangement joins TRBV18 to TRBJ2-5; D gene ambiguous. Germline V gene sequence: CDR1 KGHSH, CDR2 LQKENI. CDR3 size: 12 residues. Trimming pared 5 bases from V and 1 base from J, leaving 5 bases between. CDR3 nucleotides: TGTGCCAGCTCAGGAACCCAAGAGACCCAGTACTTC. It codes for CASSGTQETQYF.

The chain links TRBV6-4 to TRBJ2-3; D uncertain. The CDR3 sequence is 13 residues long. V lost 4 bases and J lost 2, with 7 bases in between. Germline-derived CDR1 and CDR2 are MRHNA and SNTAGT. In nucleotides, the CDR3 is TGTGCCAGCAGTGCCAGCCCCACAGATACGCAGTATTTT. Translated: CASSASPTDTQYF.

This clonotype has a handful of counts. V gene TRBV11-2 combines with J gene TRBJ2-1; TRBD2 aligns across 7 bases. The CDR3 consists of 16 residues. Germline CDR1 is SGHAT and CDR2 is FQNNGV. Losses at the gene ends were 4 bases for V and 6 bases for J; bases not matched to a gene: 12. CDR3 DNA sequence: TGTGCCAGCAGCTCTGGTATTGGACTAGATTTCAATGAGCAGTTCTTC. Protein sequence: CASSSGIGLDFNEQFF.

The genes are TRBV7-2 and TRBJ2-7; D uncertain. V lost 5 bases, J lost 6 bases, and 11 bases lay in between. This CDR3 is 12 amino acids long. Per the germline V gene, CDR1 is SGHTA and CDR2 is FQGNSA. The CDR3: CASSRHLSEQYF. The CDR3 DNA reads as TGTGCCAGCAGCCGCCACCTGTCCGAGCAGTACTTC.

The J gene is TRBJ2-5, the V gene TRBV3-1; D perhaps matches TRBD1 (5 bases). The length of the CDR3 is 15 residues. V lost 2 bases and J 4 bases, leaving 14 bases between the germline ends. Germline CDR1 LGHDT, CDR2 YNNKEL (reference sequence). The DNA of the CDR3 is TGTGCCAGCAGCCAAAGCCAGGGTGGCGGAGAGACCCAGTACTTC. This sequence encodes CASSQSQGGGETQYF.

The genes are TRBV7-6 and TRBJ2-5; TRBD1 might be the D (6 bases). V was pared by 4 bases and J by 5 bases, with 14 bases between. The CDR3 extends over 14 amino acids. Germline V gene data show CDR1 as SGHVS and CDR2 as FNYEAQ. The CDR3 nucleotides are TGTGCCAGCAGCTCACGTTTAACAGGGGAGACCCAGTACTTC. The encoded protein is CASSSRLTGETQYF. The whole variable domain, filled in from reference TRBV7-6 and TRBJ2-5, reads GAGVSQSPRYKVTKRGQDVALRCDPISGHVSLYWYRQALGQGPEFLTYFNYEAQQDKSGLPNDRFSAERPEGSISTLTIQRTEQRDSAMYRCASSSRLTGETQYFGPGTRLLVL.

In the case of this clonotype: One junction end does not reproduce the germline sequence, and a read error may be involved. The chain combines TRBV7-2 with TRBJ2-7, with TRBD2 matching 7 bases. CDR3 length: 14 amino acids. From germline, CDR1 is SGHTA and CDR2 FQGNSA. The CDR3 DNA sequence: TGTGCCGGCAGCTTAGGAGCGGGGTCCTACGAGCAGTACTTC. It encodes CAGSLGAGSYEQYF.

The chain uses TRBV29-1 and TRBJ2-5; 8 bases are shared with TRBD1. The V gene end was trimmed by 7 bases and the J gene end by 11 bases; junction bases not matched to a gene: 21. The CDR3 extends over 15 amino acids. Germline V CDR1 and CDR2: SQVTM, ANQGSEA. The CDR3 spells CSAARGTGSSKEQYF. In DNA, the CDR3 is TGCAGCGCCGCAAGAGGGACAGGTTCATCGAAGGAGCAGTACTTC. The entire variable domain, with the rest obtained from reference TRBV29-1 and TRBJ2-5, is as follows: SAVISQKPSRDICQRGTSLTIQCQVDSQVTMMFWYRQQPGQSLTLIATANQGSEATYESGFVIDKFPISRPNLTFSTLTVSNMSPEDSSIYLCSAARGTGSSKEQYFGPGTRLLVL.

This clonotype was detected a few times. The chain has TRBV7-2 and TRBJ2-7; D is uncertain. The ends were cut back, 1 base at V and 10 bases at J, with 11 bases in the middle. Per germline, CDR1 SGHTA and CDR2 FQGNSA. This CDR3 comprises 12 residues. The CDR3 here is CASSLVSPSQYF. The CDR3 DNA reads TGTGCCAGCAGCTTAGTTTCTCCCTCCCAGTACTTC.

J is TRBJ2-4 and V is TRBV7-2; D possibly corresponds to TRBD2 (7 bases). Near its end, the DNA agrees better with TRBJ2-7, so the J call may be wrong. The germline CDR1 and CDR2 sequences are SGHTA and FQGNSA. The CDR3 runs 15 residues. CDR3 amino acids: CASSPTGGRSDEQYF. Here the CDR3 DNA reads TGTGCCAGCAGTCCAACGGGGGGCCGATCCGACGAGCAGTACTTC.

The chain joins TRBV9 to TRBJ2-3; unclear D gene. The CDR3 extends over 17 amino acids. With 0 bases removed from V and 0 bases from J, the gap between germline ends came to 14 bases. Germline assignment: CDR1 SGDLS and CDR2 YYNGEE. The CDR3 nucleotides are TGTGCCAGCAGCGTAGCTATCGCCCAAACTAGCACAGATACGCAGTATTTT. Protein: CASSVAIAQTSTDTQYF.

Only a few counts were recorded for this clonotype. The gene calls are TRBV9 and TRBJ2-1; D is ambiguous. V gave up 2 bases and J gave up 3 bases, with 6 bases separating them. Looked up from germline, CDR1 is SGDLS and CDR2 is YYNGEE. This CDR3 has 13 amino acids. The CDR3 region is CASSVNSYNEQFF. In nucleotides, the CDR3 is TGTGCCAGCAGCGTTAACAGCTACAATGAGCAGTTCTTC.